This T cell receptor beta chain was sequenced during a study of shared clonotypes between healthy human individuals. Overall study results and limits: Sample collection involved blood only; tissue repertoires are likely different.

TCRdb's table, derived via immunoSEQ multiplex PCR, lists solely in-frame clones and lacks some. The repertoire holds around 1.1 million clones, with around 78% as singletons. Notes on this clone: No antigen is known for it.

All donors were Caucasian adults living in Nashville, Tennessee. Division of CD4+ cells produced a CD45RA+ naive subset and a CD45RA-negative memory subset. The clonotype originates from a man younger than 30 in good health. Some clones in this sample may be carry-over from other donors' samples. The sample was memory CD4+ T cells from PBMCs. Subset of the sample: CD45RA-negative fraction.

CDR3 sequence: CASSFGGGVTEAFF. The DNA of the CDR3 is TGTGCCAGCAGCTTCGGGGGCGGGGTCACTGAAGCTTTCTTT. The J gene is TRBJ1-1, the V gene TRBV11-2; the D gene is possibly TRBD1 (6 bases). The V gene's germline CDR1 is SGHAT and CDR2 FQNNGV. CDR3 size: 14 residues. Trimming shortened V by 3 bases and J by 4 bases, and 12 bases separated the two germline ends.